Sequencing of this T cell receptor beta chain was carried out in a study of blood T cell repertoires in COVID-19. Study information: Samples of COVID-19 (acute and convalescent) were obtained from the United States, Italy and Spain. In each case, the material was cDNA or gDNA derived from T cells, B-cell-depleted T cells, or PBMCs.

In this sample, this clone turned up once. Original handling: Estimation of nucleated cell counts relied on the amplification of reference gene primers. Assay: immunoSEQ multiplex PCR; the TCRdb copy retains only in-frame clones and omits some. V and J calls and clone size are those listed in that table; D and trimming were worked out from the DNA. In the table there are around 60,000 clones, 90% of which are singletons. Sequencing input: peripheral blood. The source is a man in his fifties or sixties with active COVID-19.

The CDR3: CASSESGGGNTQYF. The CDR3 DNA reads TGTGCCAGCAGTGAATCAGGGGGCGGAAATACGCAGTATTTT. This chain joins TRBV6-4 and TRBJ2-3; TRBD1 matches 8 bases. The CDR3 is 14 amino acids. With 3 bases clipped from V and 7 bases from J, the junction kept 6 bases outside the gene matches. Germline CDR1 reads MRHNA; CDR2 reads SNTAGT.